Listed below are T cell receptor beta chains from one sample, sequenced in a study of shared clonotypes between healthy human individuals. The assay was immunoSEQ multiplex PCR, and TCRdb's table has in-frame clones only and misses some. The sample gives 450,000 or so clones, roughly three quarters of which show up once; approximately 12% is in the top ten. Input material: PBMCs. The receptor set was obtained from a woman between 35 and 50 years old in good health. Some clones in this sample may be carry-over from other donors' samples. The CDR3 runs from the conserved cysteine through the conserved F or W. A D gene is named only where the DNA matches it firmly. Clone size, where shown, is once, few, many, or a class for clones that have expanded.

d_gene	v_gene	abundance	j_gene	CDR3nt	CDR3aa
NA	TRBV30	many	TRBJ1-2	TGTGCCTGGACCACAGGGCCGGGGTATGGCTACACCTTC	CAWTTGPGYGYTF
TRBD1	TRBV2	NA	TRBJ1-2	TGTGCCAGCAGTGAAGAGGGGGCGGAGTATGGCTACACCTTC	CASSEEGAEYGYTF
NA	TRBV30	NA	TRBJ2-3	TGTGCCTGGGCCCGGGACCGCCATTCAGATACGCAGTATTTT	CAWARDRHSDTQYF
TRBD2	TRBV7-3	NA	TRBJ2-3	TGTGCCAGCAGTCTCTCCGGGGGGAGAGATACGCAGTATTTT	CASSLSGGRDTQYF
TRBD1	TRBV5-4	NA	TRBJ1-1	TGTGCCAGCAGCCCGGACAGGAGGACTGAAGCTTTCTTT	CASSPDRRTEAFF
NA	TRBV25-1	NA	TRBJ2-1	TGTGCCAGCAGTGACTTCGGCCAGGTCAGGGAAGTCAATGAGCAGTTCTTC	CASSDFGQVREVNEQFF
TRBD1	TRBV7-2	few	TRBJ2-5	TGTGCCAGCAGCTCGGACAGGTCCGCGGAGACCCAGTACTTC	CASSSDRSAETQYF
TRBD1	TRBV6-4	NA	TRBJ2-2	TGTGCTTCATCGGACAGGGACACCGGGGAGCTGTTTTTT	CASSDRDTGELFF
NA	TRBV30	few	TRBJ1-1	TGTGCCTGGAGTGTAGGCCGGCTCAACACTGAAGCTTTCTTT	CAWSVGRLNTEAFF
TRBD1	TRBV29-1	NA	TRBJ2-2	TGCAGCGGAGGACAGGGGCCCGGGGAGCTGTTTTTT	CSGGQGPGELFF
TRBD1	TRBV18	NA	TRBJ2-3	TGTGCCAGCTCACCAGGGACAGGGGGAGATACGCAGTATTTT	CASSPGTGGDTQYF
TRBD1	TRBV5-4	many	TRBJ2-1	TGTGCCAGCAGCTTGGGGACAGGGATCGATGAGCAGTTCTTC	CASSLGTGIDEQFF
TRBD2	TRBV30	NA	TRBJ2-5	TGTGCCTGGAGTGTTCCGGCGGGGGAGTGGGAGACCCAGTACTTC	CAWSVPAGEWETQYF
NA	TRBV4-2	NA	TRBJ2-2	TGTGCCAGCAGCCAAGAGGGTCTTTCGGTCGGGGAGCTGTTTTTT	CASSQEGLSVGELFF
NA	TRBV28	many	TRBJ2-7	TGTGCCAGCAGGACCGGGGGAATTTACGAGCAGTACTTC	CASRTGGIYEQYF
TRBD1	TRBV28	NA	TRBJ2-7	TGTGCCAGCACCGGACAGGGGGTTTACGAGCAGTACTTC	CASTGQGVYEQYF
NA	TRBV5-4	once	TRBJ2-7	TGTGCCAGCAGCTTGACCGGGACCTACGAGCAGTACTTC	CASSLTGTYEQYF
NA	TRBV5-1	NA	TRBJ1-1	TGCGCCAGCAGCCCTGGCCACGGGAACACTGAAGCTTTCTTT	CASSPGHGNTEAFF
TRBD2	TRBV5-1	few	TRBJ2-7	TGCGCCAGCAGCCAGGCCCCTAGCGGTGGCGAGCAGTACTTC	CASSQAPSGGEQYF
TRBD1	TRBV5-4	once	TRBJ2-1	TGTGCCAGCAGCTTTGGACAGGGGGGGAATGAGCAGTTCTTC	CASSFGQGGNEQFF
NA	TRBV4-2	NA	TRBJ1-4	TGTGCCAGCAGCCTAACGGGGCCTGCAACTAATGAAAAACTGTTTTTT	CASSLTGPATNEKLFF
TRBD1	TRBV18	NA	TRBJ2-1	TGTGCCAGCTCGTCCGGGACAGGGACCTACAATGAGCAGTTCTTC	CASSSGTGTYNEQFF
NA	TRBV27	NA	TRBJ1-2	TGTGCCAGCAGTTTTCAGACTAACTATGGCTACACCTTC	CASSFQTNYGYTF
NA	TRBV9	NA	TRBJ2-3	TGTGCCAGCAGCTCCCTAGCTGCAGATACGCAGTATTTT	CASSSLAADTQYF
TRBD1	TRBV9	NA	TRBJ1-1	TGTGCCAGCAGCGCCTCACTTACGACAGGGCCGAGTAACACTGAAGCTTTCTTT	CASSASLTTGPSNTEAFF
TRBD1	TRBV28	once	TRBJ2-7	TGTGCCAGCAGTACGGGACAGGGGAAATACGAGCAGTACTTC	CASSTGQGKYEQYF
NA	TRBV6-4	once	TRBJ2-5	TGTGCCAGCAGTCCCCTCCCCGGACAGCAAGGGACCCAGTACTTC	CASSPLPGQQGTQYF
NA	TRBV2	NA	TRBJ1-1	TGTGCCAGCAGTGGGCAGACCAACACTGAAGCTTTCTTT	CASSGQTNTEAFF
NA	TRBV5-1	NA	TRBJ1-2	TGCGCCAGCAGCCCCTACTCAGGGGTCGGCTACACCTTC	CASSPYSGVGYTF
NA	TRBV27	few	TRBJ1-2	TGTGCCAGCAGCCCCCGGCAGGGCTACTATGGCTACACCTTC	CASSPRQGYYGYTF
TRBD2	TRBV6-1	NA	TRBJ2-7	TGTGCCAGCAGTGACATAGCGGGAGGAGCCTACGAGCAGTACTTC	CASSDIAGGAYEQYF
NA	TRBV18	NA	TRBJ2-1	TGTGCCAGCTCACCGACCCCCGGGGGAGCCAATGAGCAGTTCTTC	CASSPTPGGANEQFF
TRBD1	TRBV6-5	NA	TRBJ2-7	TGTGCCAGCAGCCGGGACAGGGGCAACGAGCAGTACTTC	CASSRDRGNEQYF
NA	TRBV7-9	NA	TRBJ1-1	TGTGCCAGCAGCTTAGCGGGGGCAGGACGAGAATCGACTGAAGCTTTCTTT	CASSLAGAGRESTEAFF
NA	TRBV29-1	NA	TRBJ2-7	TGCAGCGTTGTTGAGGGGGGGAATGGCGAGCAGTACTTC	CSVVEGGNGEQYF
NA	TRBV7-2	NA	TRBJ1-5	TGTGCCAGCAGCTTGGGGGTCGGACAGAGCAATCAGCCCCAGCATTTT	CASSLGVGQSNQPQHF
NA	TRBV27	few	TRBJ1-2	TGTGCCAGCAGTTTAGCGTACAGGGCTGGCTACACCTTC	CASSLAYRAGYTF
NA	TRBV5-1	once	TRBJ2-7	TGCGCCAGCAGGCGGGATACGCCCTACGAGCAGTACTTC	CASRRDTPYEQYF
TRBD2	TRBV9	NA	TRBJ2-2	TGTGCCAGCAGCGTAGTGGGCGGGAGTACTGCCGGGGAGCTGTTTTTT	CASSVVGGSTAGELFF
NA	TRBV5-4	NA	TRBJ2-7	TGTGCCAGCAGCGGGGGGTGGTCCTACGAGCAGTACTTC	CASSGGWSYEQYF
NA	TRBV18	once	TRBJ2-5	TGTGCCAGCTCACGGGACCAGACGGAGACCCAGTACTTC	CASSRDQTETQYF
TRBD2	TRBV11-2	NA	TRBJ2-1	TGTGCCAGCAGCTTAGAGACTAGCGGGAGTCTCTTCTTC	CASSLETSGSLFF
TRBD2	TRBV27	many	TRBJ2-7	TGTGCCAGCAGCCCCTCCGAGACTAGCGGGAGTCCCTTCTCCTACGAGCAGTACTTC	CASSPSETSGSPFSYEQYF